This TCR beta chain was identified during a study of technical replicates of blood from a few donors. CDR1 LGHNA and CDR2 YSLEER come from the germline V gene. The CDR3 contains 14 residues. V gave up 2 bases and J gave up 4 bases; unmatched junction bases: 3. The repertoire was sequenced with immunoSEQ multiplex PCR; TCRdb's copy has only in-frame clones and lacks some. This table holds about 100,000 clones, around 95% found once. The rearrangement links TRBV4-3 to TRBJ2-7; 9 nucleotides line up with TRBD1. This sequence was found in a human donor in good health. Material: T cells isolated from PBMCs. The CDR3 DNA follows: TGCGCCAGCAGCCAATGGACAGGGGCATACGAGCAGTACTTC. Amino acids: CASSQWTGAYEQYF.